The following is a T cell receptor beta chain sequence with its context. Its specificity is unknown. This sample is drawn from a study of shared clonotypes between healthy human individuals. Notes on the study in general: Incomplete sequencing of sorted subsets was indicated by rarefaction despite large depth. The small donor group covered limited genetic and exposure diversity. Memory subsets had estimated richness that was generally smaller than that of naive subsets.

Germline CDR1 MDHEN, CDR2 SYDVKM. CDR3 length equals 16 residues. With 6 bases removed from V and 2 bases from J, the gap between germline ends came to 20 bases. The split of CD4+ cells yielded CD45RA+ naive and CD45RA-negative memory subsets. Generated by immunoSEQ multiplex PCR, the TCRdb table keeps only in-frame clones and is missing some. The sample includes some 1.1 million clones, approximately 80% of them seen just once. Sequenced input: memory CD4+ T cells from PBMCs. The subset: CD45RA-negative fraction. The TCR was taken from a man aged 18 to 30 in good health. Some clones in this sample may be carry-over from other donors' samples. This rearrangement joins TRBV28 to TRBJ2-7, with D possibly TRBD2 on 6 matching bases. Here the CDR3 DNA reads TGTGCCAGCAGCCTGATGGGGCTAGCGCCGACCTACGAGCAGTACTTC. The encoded protein is CASSLMGLAPTYEQYF.